The clone carrying this TCR beta chain was counted only a few times. Its antigen is undetermined. This specimen belongs to a study of T cell repertoires in cytomegalovirus infection. The overall study: CMV epitopes used comprised recently identified HLA-C-restricted ones and well-studied HLA-B-restricted ones. Matching HLA type, along with CMV infection, was indicated by public TCR beta signatures. Study-wide points: In two of eight donors, the top clonotype was HLA-C-restricted CMV-specific.

MiXCR was run by TCRdb on the reads, yielding one entry per CDR3 protein. This table has 250,000 to 400,000 distinct CDR3 sequences, approximately 25% appearing once. The trim removed 2 bases at V and 6 bases at J, leaving 9 bases unmatched. The CDR3 sequence is 15 residues long. The V gene's germline CDR1 is SGHTA and CDR2 FQGNSA. The origin of this receptor is a human donor in good health (CMV status not recorded). Some clones in this sample may be carry-over from other donors' samples. The specimen was cultured PBMCs, collected from culture after CMV antigen stimulation. J is TRBJ2-7 and V is TRBV7-2, with TRBD2 matching 8 bases. CDR3 in amino acids: CASSLSLAGQGEQYF. Here the CDR3 DNA reads TGTGCCAGCAGCTTATCCCTAGCGGGCCAGGGCGAGCAGTACTTC.